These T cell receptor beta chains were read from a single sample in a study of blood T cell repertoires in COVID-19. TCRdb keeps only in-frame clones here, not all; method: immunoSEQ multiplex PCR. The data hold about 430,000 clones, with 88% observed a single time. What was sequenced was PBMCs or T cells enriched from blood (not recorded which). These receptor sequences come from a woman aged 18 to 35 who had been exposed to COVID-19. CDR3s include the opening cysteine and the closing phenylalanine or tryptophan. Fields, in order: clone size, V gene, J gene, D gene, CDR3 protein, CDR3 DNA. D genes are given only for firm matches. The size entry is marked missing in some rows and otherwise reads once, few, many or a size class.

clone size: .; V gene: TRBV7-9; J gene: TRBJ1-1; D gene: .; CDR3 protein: CASSLVSGDKTEAFF; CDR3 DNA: TGTGCCAGCAGCTTAGTCTCCGGTGATAAGACTGAAGCTTTCTTT
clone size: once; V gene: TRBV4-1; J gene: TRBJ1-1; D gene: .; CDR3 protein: CASRERGGNTEAFF; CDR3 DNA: TGCGCCAGCAGGGAGAGGGGAGGGAACACTGAAGCTTTCTTT
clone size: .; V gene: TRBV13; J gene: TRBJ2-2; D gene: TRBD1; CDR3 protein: CASSTRAGGHTGELFF; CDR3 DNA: TGTGCCAGCAGCACCCGGGCAGGGGGCCACACCGGGGAGCTGTTTTTT
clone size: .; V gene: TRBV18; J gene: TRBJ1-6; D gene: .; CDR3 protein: CASSRMQGPNSPLHF; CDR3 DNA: TGTGCCAGCTCACGTATGCAGGGCCCAAATTCACCCCTCCACTTT
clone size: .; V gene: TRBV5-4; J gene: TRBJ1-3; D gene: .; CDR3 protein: CASSLGQAGNTIYF; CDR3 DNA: TGTGCCAGCAGCTTGGGACAGGCTGGAAACACCATATATTTT
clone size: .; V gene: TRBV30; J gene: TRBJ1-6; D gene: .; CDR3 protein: CAWSVSDIYYNSPLHF; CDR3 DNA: TGTGCCTGGAGTGTATCGGACATTTACTATAATTCACCCCTCCACTTT
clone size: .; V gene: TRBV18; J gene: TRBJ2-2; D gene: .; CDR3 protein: CASSPPGQRTGELFF; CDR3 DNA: TGTGCCAGCTCACCACCGGGACAAAGGACCGGGGAGCTGTTTTTT
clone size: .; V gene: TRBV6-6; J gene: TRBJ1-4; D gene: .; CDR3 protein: CASTPNRAPNEKLFF; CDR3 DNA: TGTGCCAGCACCCCTAACAGGGCCCCTAATGAAAAACTGTTTTTT
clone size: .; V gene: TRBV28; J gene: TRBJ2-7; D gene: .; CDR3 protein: CASLAAAEQYF; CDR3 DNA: TGTGCCAGCCTGGCCGCGGCCGAGCAGTACTTC
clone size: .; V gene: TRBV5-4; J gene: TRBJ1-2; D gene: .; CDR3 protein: CASSQQGNYGYTF; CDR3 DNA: TGTGCCAGCAGTCAACAGGGAAACTATGGCTACACCTTC
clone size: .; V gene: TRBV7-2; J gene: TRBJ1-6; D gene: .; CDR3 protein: CASSSPGFNSPLHF; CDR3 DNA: TGTGCCAGCAGCTCCCCAGGTTTTAATTCACCCCTCCACTTT
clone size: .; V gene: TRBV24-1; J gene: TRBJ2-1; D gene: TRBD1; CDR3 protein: CATRGTGYNEQFF; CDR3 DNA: TGTGCCACCAGGGGGACAGGCTACAATGAGCAGTTCTTC
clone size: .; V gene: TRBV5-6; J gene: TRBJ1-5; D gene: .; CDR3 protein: CASSLGGAHQPQHF; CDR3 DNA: TGTGCCAGCAGCCTCGGGGGGGCTCATCAGCCCCAGCATTTT
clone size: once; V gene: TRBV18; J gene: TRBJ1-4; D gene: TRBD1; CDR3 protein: CASSKGANEKLFF; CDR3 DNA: TGTGCCAGCTCAAAGGGGGCGAATGAAAAACTGTTTTTT
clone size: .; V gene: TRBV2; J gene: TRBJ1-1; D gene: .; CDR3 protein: CASSDSGVDTEAFF; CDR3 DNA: TGTGCCAGCAGTGACTCCGGGGTGGACACTGAAGCTTTCTTT
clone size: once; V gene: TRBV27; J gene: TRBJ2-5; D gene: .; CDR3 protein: CASSSLSGDETQYF; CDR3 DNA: TGTGCCAGCAGTTCCCTCTCGGGGGATGAGACCCAGTACTTC
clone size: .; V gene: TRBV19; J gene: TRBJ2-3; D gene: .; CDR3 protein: CASSIRTSTDTQYF; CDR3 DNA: TGTGCCAGTAGTATTCGGACTAGCACAGATACGCAGTATTTT
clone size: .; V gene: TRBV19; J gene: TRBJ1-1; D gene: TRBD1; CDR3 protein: CASTPFLGQGKAFF; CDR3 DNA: TGTGCCAGTACCCCTTTCCTAGGACAGGGCAAAGCTTTCTTT